Listed here are 10 T cell receptor beta chains from one sample, sequenced in a study of metastatic and nonmetastatic thyroid tumors. Ahead of thyroid surgery, no patient had received treatment of any kind. TCRdb re-clonotyped the PCR reads through MiXCR. The table shows some 17,000 clones, with more than 30% occurring only once. Sequencing was carried out using tumor tissue. All receptors come from a female donor with papillary thyroid cancer or a benign thyroid nodule (not recorded which). Some clones in this sample may be carry-over from other donors' samples.

By share, this clone ranks as medium-sized (0.01 to 0.1%). The rearrangement joins TRBV19 to TRBJ1-5; 7 nucleotides line up with TRBD1. The CDR3 extends over 13 amino acids. From germline, CDR1 is LNHDA and CDR2 SQIVND (reference sequence). J was trimmed by 7 bases and V by 5 bases; bases with no gene match: 5. CDR3 sequence (DNA): TGTGCCAGTAGTCAGGGGGTGGAACAGCCCCAGCATTTT. Its protein is CASSQGVEQPQHF.

The V call is TRBV6-1, the J call TRBJ1-3, with 8 bases matching TRBD1. Germline trimming cut 5 bases from V and 4 bases from J; bases unmatched to any gene: 7. This CDR3 contains 15 residues. Germline V gives CDR1 MNHNS, CDR2 SASEGT. The CDR3 DNA reads as TGTGCCAGCAGTCCTCATGACAGGGGAGGAAACACCATATATTTT. As protein: CASSPHDRGGNTIYF.

The chain recombines TRBV6-1 with TRBJ2-3, with 8 bases aligning to TRBD1. V was pared by 1 base and J by 6 bases, with 3 bases of the junction left unmatched. The CDR3 is made up of 14 amino acids. Germline V CDR1 and CDR2: MNHNS, SASEGT. The CDR3: CASSEDRGRDTQYF. DNA for the CDR3: TGTGCCAGCAGTGAAGACAGGGGGAGGGATACGCAGTATTTT.

The rearrangement uses TRBV30 and TRBJ1-1; D gene uncertain. The CDR3 length is 12 residues. Germline CDR1 and CDR2: GTSNPN and SVGIG (reference sequence). V was clipped by 1 base and J by 0 bases, with 3 bases between them. In nucleotides, the CDR3 is TGTGCCTGGAGTGAAGTGAACACTGAAGCTTTCTTT. As protein: CAWSEVNTEAFF.

This clone came up a few times. The chain is built from TRBV12-5 and TRBJ2-1, with 8 bases fitting TRBD1. The CDR3 loop spans 14 amino acids. V dropped 4 bases and J dropped 6; count of bases not matched to a gene: 5. The germline gives CDR1 LGHNT, CDR2 FRNRAP. CDR3 sequence reads: CASGSDRASNEQFF. As DNA, the CDR3 is TGTGCTAGTGGTTCGGACAGGGCGAGCAATGAGCAGTTCTTC.

This clone was detected many times. The V and J genes are TRBV29-1 and TRBJ2-1; 12 positions match TRBD2. Trimming at V came to 3 bases and at J to 7 bases, leaving 4 bases not matched to a gene. CDR3 length equals 14 residues. Per the germline V gene, CDR1 is SQVTM and CDR2 is ANQGSEA. The CDR3 nucleotides read TGCAGCGTTGATGGACTAGCGGGAACAAATGAGCAGTTCTTC. Its protein product is CSVDGLAGTNEQFF.

The rearrangement joins TRBV20-1 to TRBJ2-7, with a tentative D call TRBD2 (5 bases). This CDR3 has 13 amino acids. Trimming took 0 bases from V and 7 from J, leaving 13 bases between them. From germline, CDR1 is DFQATT and CDR2 SNEGSKA (reference sequence). Here the CDR3 DNA reads TGCAGTGCTAGAGATAGGCGGACTCGGGAGCAGTACTTC. This translates into CSARDRRTREQYF.

The V gene is TRBV11-3, the J gene TRBJ2-7; 9 nucleotides agree with TRBD2. V was pared by 5 bases and J by 4 bases, with 6 bases of the junction left unmatched. This CDR3 has 14 residues. Germline loops: CDR1 SGHNT, CDR2 YENEEA. CDR3 sequence (DNA): TGTGCCAGCAGCCCAATAGCGGGAGTTTACGAGCAGTACTTC. It specifies CASSPIAGVYEQYF.

The chain joins TRBV7-6 to TRBJ2-2, with D unclear. This CDR3 contains 14 residues. From germline, CDR1 is SGHVS and CDR2 FNYEAQ. Trimming cost V 7 bases and J 2 bases, with 11 bases left between them. CDR3 nucleotide sequence: TGTGCCAGCATCCCAAGTCCCAACACCGGGGAGCTGTTTTTT. Protein: CASIPSPNTGELFF.

The rearrangement joins TRBV24-1 to TRBJ2-5; TRBD1 might be the D (6 bases). Germline assignment: CDR1 KGHDR and CDR2 SFDVKD. The V end was cut by 2 bases, the J end by 1 base, with 10 bases between. The CDR3 runs to 15 residues. In nucleotides, the CDR3 is TGTGCCACCAGTGATTACAGGGCCCTCCAAGAGACCCAGTACTTC. Translation: CATSDYRALQETQYF.